These 13 T cell receptor beta chains were all obtained from the same sample, sequenced in a study of T-cell reconstitution after alpha-beta-depleted transplantation in children. A TCRbeta library incorporating unique molecular identifiers was prepared. MiXCR, run by TCRdb on the PCR reads, gives a single entry per CDR3 protein. The table records hundreds of thousands of distinct CDR3 sequences, 10% to 15% of them present only once. Sequences were derived from PBMCs, mostly from graft donor cells, sampled 360 days after TCRalphabeta/CD19-depleted stem cell transplant. These TCRs come from a male patient younger than 18 who had a stem cell transplant for acute myeloid leukemia, so the T cells may come from the graft donor.

The chain is built from TRBV20-1 and TRBJ2-4, with D possibly matching TRBD2 (6 bases). The CDR3 totals 14 residues. The V end lost 5 bases, the J end lost 0 bases, and 11 bases lay between the germline ends. Looked up from germline, CDR1 is DFQATT and CDR2 is SNEGSKA (reference sequence). CDR3 coding DNA: TGCAGTGCTGTAGCGGTACTAGCCAAAAACATTCAGTACTTC. Translating it yields CSAVAVLAKNIQYF.

This clonotype was found many times. The gene calls are TRBV5-1 and TRBJ2-7; a weak D match, TRBD2 (6 bases). The germline V and J ends were trimmed by 2 bases and 3 bases, with 9 bases remaining between them. The length of the CDR3 is 13 residues. The germline gives CDR1 SGHRS, CDR2 YFSETQ. This chain's CDR3 is CASSFGGGYEQYF. In DNA form, the CDR3 reads TGCGCCAGCAGCTTTGGGGGAGGCTACGAGCAGTACTTC.

This clonotype was seen many times. This chain joins TRBV6-1 and TRBJ2-5; D is possibly TRBD2 (6 bases). V gave up 7 bases and J gave up 5 bases, with 20 bases separating them. Germline lookup yields CDR1 MNHNS and CDR2 SASEGT. This CDR3 region has 15 residues. This CDR3 is CASKVLGGAGETQYF. The DNA for the CDR3 is TGTGCCAGCAAGGTTCTTGGAGGGGCAGGGGAGACCCAGTACTTC.

J is TRBJ2-2 and V is TRBV20-1, with 11 bases aligning to TRBD2. Germline V gene lookup returns CDR1 DFQATT and CDR2 SNEGSKA (reference sequence). J lost 4 bases, V lost 1 base, and 8 bases had no gene match. This CDR3 is 17 amino acids long. CDR3 sequence: CSARGSPSGRFTGELFF. The CDR3 DNA follows: TGCAGTGCTAGAGGGTCCCCTAGCGGGAGGTTCACCGGGGAGCTGTTTTTT.

This clonotype occurred a few times. The rearrangement joins TRBV6-5 to TRBJ2-3; tentatively, D is TRBD1 or TRBD2 (5 bases each). This CDR3 region has 17 residues. From germline, CDR1 is MNHEY and CDR2 SVGAGI. V shed 0 bases and J shed 0 bases, with 13 bases lying between them. This CDR3 is CASSYSRGATSTDTQYF. CDR3 DNA sequence: TGTGCCAGCAGTTACTCGAGGGGAGCTACTAGCACAGATACGCAGTATTTT.

This clonotype occurred many times. This sequence joins TRBV6-1 and TRBJ2-1; no reliable D call. CDR1 MNHNS and CDR2 SASEGT come from the germline V gene. The CDR3 is 15 amino acids. The germline V and J ends were trimmed by 6 bases and 3 bases, with 15 bases remaining between them. CDR3 protein: CASSPLQNVYNEQFF. The CDR3 coding sequence is TGTGCCAGCAGCCCTTTACAAAACGTCTACAATGAGCAGTTCTTC.

This clonotype was recorded at least ten times. The V gene is TRBV28, the J gene TRBJ2-3, with TRBD2 matching 16 bases. Trimming cost V 7 bases and J 4 bases; bases outside gene matches: 5. The CDR3 sequence is 16 residues long. Germline V gene sequence: CDR1 MDHEN, CDR2 SYDVKM. The DNA of the CDR3 is TGTGCCAGCATCCCGGGACTAGCGGGAGGGCCAGATACGCAGTATTTT. Amino acid sequence: CASIPGLAGGPDTQYF.

This clonotype occurred many times. This chain uses TRBV7-2 with TRBJ2-7; the D gene is possibly TRBD2 (6 bases). Per the germline V gene, CDR1 is SGHTA and CDR2 is FQGNSA. V was clipped by 3 bases and J by 1 base, with 13 bases between them. There are 15 residues in the CDR3. The CDR3 DNA sequence: TGTGCCAGCAGCTTGGGGACTTTAATTTCCTACGAGCAGTACTTC. Encoded protein: CASSLGTLISYEQYF.

Of note for this clonotype: A much larger clone is a single base away; this may be a read error. The V gene is TRBV3-1, the J gene TRBJ1-2; possibly TRBD1 for D (6 bases). The germline CDR1 and CDR2 sequences are LGHDT and YNNKEL (reference sequence). The CDR3 runs to 14 residues. Trimming took 1 base from V and 3 from J, leaving 9 bases between them. CDR3 sequence reads: CASSQGGLDYGYTF. The CDR3, as DNA: TGTGCCAGCAGCCAAGGGGGGCTTGACTATGGCTACACCTTC.

The J gene is TRBJ2-3, the V gene TRBV7-2; D not certain. The CDR3 contains 13 residues. V gave up 1 base and J gave up 1 base, with 3 bases separating them. CDR1 and CDR2 from the germline V gene are SGHTA and FQGNSA. The CDR3 sequence: CASSLVRTDTQYF. Written as DNA, the CDR3 is TGTGCCAGCAGCTTAGTACGCACAGATACGCAGTATTTT.

CDR3 in amino acids: CSSLPDRETYEQYF. CDR3 nucleotides: TGCAGCTCCCTACCGGACAGAGAAACCTACGAGCAGTACTTC. The gene calls are TRBV29-1 and TRBJ2-7; possible D gene TRBD1, 6 bases. V gave up 8 bases and J gave up 2 bases, with 19 bases separating them. CDR1 SQVTM and CDR2 ANQGSEA come from the germline V gene. The length of the CDR3 is 14 residues.

This clonotype occurred a few times. The genes are TRBV20-1 and TRBJ1-5; 9 nucleotides agree with TRBD1. CDR3 length equals 16 residues. The V and J ends lost 5 bases and 1 base, in that order; junction bases with no gene match: 9. From germline, CDR1 is DFQATT and CDR2 SNEGSKA (reference sequence). CDR3 sequence reads: CSAGGQGKGSNQPQHF. CDR3 nucleotide sequence: TGCAGTGCTGGGGGACAGGGTAAGGGGAGCAATCAGCCCCAGCATTTT.

This clonotype came up a few times. The chain couples TRBV27 to TRBJ1-1; 8 bases agree with TRBD1. The CDR3 consists of 13 residues. CDR1 is MNHEY, CDR2 SMNVEV, per germline (reference sequence). Trimming at V came to 6 bases and at J to 6 bases, leaving 6 bases not matched to a gene. The CDR3 DNA reads TGTGCCAGCAGGGACAGGGTAGTCGCTGAAGCTTTCTTT. Translating it yields CASRDRVVAEAFF.